This T cell receptor beta chain was identified during a study of T cell changes during pregnancy in multiple sclerosis. Method: immunoSEQ multiplex PCR; TCRdb's copy keeps in-frame clones and lacks some. The table has roughly 59,000 clones, around 91% seen once. The ends lost 4 bases at V and 0 bases at J; junction bases unmatched: 6. This CDR3 spans 15 amino acids. Germline CDR1 and CDR2: SGHNT and YYREEE (reference sequence). The sequence derives from a female donor in good health, enrolled as a control in a pregnancy study. The sample consisted of peripheral blood, taken in the third trimester of pregnancy. The rearrangement uses TRBV5-4 and TRBJ1-1; TRBD1 aligns across 7 bases. The CDR3 is CASSVLTGMNTEAFF. CDR3 bases: TGTGCCAGCAGCGTACTGACAGGGATGAACACTGAAGCTTTCTTT. The full variable domain, with the rest looked up from reference TRBV5-4 and TRBJ1-1, is ETGVTQSPTHLIKTRGQQVTLRCSSQSGHNTVSWYQQALGQGPQFIFQYYREEENGRGNFPPRFSGLQFPNYSSELNVNALELDDSALYLCASSVLTGMNTEAFFGQGTRLTVV.